This TCR beta chain came from a study of response to subunit inactivated influenza vaccine. Study observations and caveats: The authors proposed limited new T cell recruitment per seasonal influenza vaccination.

With 2 bases removed from V and 1 base from J, the gap between germline ends came to 14 bases. The germline V gene encodes CDR1 SQVTM and CDR2 ANQGSEA. The CDR3 is 15 residues long. In this sample, this clonotype turned up many times. Antigen: not known. In TCRdb, the RT-PCR reads were re-called with MiXCR into one record per CDR3 protein. This repertoire shows about 620,000 distinct CDR3 sequences, approximately 10% found once; its top ten account for about 9.4%. This TCR derives from a man in his fifties who received an inactivated influenza vaccine. The chain uses TRBV29-1 and TRBJ2-5; D unclear. The sequencing used PBMCs from blood, collected on the day of vaccination. For the CDR3, the DNA is TGCAGCGTTGAATTCCCCAGACGGTTCCAAGAGACCCAGTACTTC. Protein sequence: CSVEFPRRFQETQYF.